This TCR beta chain was retrieved from a study of blood T cell repertoires in COVID-19. Per the germline V gene, CDR1 is SGHRS and CDR2 is YFSETQ. This CDR3 has 15 amino acids. Trimming cost V 4 bases and J 5 bases, with 18 bases left between them. Sequencing used immunoSEQ multiplex PCR; TCRdb keeps in-frame clones, though not all of them. The sample consists of over 200,000 clones, around 80% of them appearing once. This clone was detected only a few times. The sequence was obtained from a man aged 55 to 69 who had recovered from COVID-19. The sequencing sample was made of PBMCs or T cells enriched from blood (not recorded which). The chain uses TRBV5-1 and TRBJ1-1; D gene unclear. The CDR3 bases are TGCGCCAGCAGCCCGGGTGCAGGAGGTAAAACTGAAGCTTTCTTT. This sequence encodes CASSPGAGGKTEAFF.